This TCR beta chain appears in the sequencing data of a study of blood T cells in healthy people across ages. Findings and caveats of the study: It was held that the diversity estimates obtained from one million T cells were underestimates.

The CDR3 contains 17 residues. Germline CDR1 KGHDR, CDR2 SFDVKD. Trimming at V came to 7 bases and at J to 2 bases, leaving 8 bases not matched to a gene. As regards this clonotype: Its cognate antigen is unknown.

PCR was performed a second time for about 6 to 12 cycles using a sample-barcoded 5' primer and a J-beta primer mix. Each CDR3 protein gets one entry after TCRdb re-called the 5' RACE reads with MiXCR. The sample includes hundreds of thousands of distinct CDR3 sequences, approximately 53% of them seen just once. The source of this sequence is a man aged 80 or over in good health. The sample comprised blood. The chain joins TRBV24-1 to TRBJ2-2; 11 positions agree with TRBD2. CDR3 protein: CATSGTRLAGNTGELFF. DNA for the CDR3: TGTGCCACCAGCGGCACCCGACTAGCGGGAAACACCGGGGAGCTGTTTTTT.